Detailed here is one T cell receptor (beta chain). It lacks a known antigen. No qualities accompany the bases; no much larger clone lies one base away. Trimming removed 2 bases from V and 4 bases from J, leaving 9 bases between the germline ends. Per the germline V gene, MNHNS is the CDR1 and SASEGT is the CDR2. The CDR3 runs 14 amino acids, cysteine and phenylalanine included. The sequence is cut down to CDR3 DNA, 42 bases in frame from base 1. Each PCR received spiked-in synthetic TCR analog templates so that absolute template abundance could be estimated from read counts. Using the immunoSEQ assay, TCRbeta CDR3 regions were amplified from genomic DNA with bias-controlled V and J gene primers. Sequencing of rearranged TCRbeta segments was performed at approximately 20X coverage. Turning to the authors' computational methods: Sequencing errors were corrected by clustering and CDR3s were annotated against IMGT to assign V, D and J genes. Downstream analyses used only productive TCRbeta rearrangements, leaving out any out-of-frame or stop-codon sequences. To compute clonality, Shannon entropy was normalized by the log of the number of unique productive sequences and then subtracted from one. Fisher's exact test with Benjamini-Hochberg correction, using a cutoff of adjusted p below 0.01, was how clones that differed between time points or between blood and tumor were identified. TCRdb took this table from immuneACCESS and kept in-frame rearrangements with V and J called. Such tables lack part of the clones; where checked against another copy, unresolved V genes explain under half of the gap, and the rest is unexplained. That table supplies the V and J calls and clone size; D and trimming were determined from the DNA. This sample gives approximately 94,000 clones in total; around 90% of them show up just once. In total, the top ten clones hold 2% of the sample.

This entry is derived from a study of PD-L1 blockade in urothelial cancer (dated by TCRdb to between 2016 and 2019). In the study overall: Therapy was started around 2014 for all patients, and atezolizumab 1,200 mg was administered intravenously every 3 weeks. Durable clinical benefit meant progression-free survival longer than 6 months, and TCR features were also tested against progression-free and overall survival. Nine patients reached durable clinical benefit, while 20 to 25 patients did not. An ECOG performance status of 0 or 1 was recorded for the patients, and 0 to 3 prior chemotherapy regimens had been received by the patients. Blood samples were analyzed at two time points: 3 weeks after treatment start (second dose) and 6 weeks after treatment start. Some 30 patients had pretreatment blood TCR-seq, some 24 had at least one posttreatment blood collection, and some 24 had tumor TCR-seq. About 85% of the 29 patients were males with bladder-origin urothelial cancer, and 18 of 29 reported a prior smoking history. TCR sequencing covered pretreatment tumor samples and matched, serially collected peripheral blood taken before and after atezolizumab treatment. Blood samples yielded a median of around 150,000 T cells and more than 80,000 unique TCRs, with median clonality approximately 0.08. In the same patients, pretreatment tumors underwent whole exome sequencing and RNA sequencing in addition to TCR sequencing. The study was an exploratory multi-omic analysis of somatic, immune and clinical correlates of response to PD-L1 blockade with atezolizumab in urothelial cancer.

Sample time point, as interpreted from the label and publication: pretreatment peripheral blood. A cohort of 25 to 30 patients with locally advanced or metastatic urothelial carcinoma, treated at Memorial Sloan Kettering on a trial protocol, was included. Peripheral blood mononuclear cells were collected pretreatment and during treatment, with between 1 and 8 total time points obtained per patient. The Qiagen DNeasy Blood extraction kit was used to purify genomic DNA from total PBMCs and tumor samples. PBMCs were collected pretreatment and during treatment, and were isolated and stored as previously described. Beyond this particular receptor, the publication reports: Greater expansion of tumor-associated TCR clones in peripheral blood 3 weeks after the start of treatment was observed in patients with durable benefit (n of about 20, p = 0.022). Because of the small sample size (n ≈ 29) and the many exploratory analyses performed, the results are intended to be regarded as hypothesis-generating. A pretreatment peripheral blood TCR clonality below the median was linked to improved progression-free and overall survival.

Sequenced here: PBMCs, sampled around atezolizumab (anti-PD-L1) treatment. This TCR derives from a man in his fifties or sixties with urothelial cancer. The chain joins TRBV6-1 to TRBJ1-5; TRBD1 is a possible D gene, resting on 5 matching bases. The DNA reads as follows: TGTGCCAGCAGTGAATTCTGGACAAATCAGCCCCAGCATTTT. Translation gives CASSEFWTNQPQHF.